A single T cell receptor (beta chain) is shown here with its context. The antigen is undetermined. This record comes from a study of cytomegalovirus exposure and HLA in healthy donors. Regarding the study as a whole: Analysis performed later showed TCR beta chains linked to HLA being more clonally expanded than equally common others. A previous analysis found most TCR beta V segments productive roughly 87% or roughly 30% of the time. Association of a missense DCLRE1C variant with TCR beta V- and J-gene trimming was reported in a later analysis.

13 Jbeta primers and 60 Vbeta primers were used for the PCR. TCRdb's table, derived via immunoSEQ multiplex PCR, lists solely in-frame clones and lacks some. The sample records 65,000 to 95,000 clones, around 80% being singletons. It was healthy bone marrow donors who served as donors. The sample comprised PBMCs. This clonotype was sampled from a man younger than 40 in good health and CMV-seronegative.

The CDR3 DNA is TGTGCCAGCGGGGGGTTCAACAATCAGCCCCAGCATTTT. This gives the protein CASGGFNNQPQHF. V is TRBV6-1 and J is TRBJ1-5; TRBD1 might be the D (5 bases). The V gene lost 8 bases and the J gene lost 3 bases, with 11 bases spanning the gap. CDR1 and CDR2 (germline): MNHNS, SASEGT. CDR3 length equals 13 residues.